The following is a T cell receptor (beta chain) sequence with its context. Its antigen is not identified. The study ran its PCR with 60 Vbeta and 13 Jbeta primers. The assay was immunoSEQ multiplex PCR, and TCRdb's table has in-frame clones only and misses some. This repertoire shows 55,000 to 80,000 clones, roughly four fifths found once; its top ten account for about a fifth. These data originate in a study of cytomegalovirus exposure and HLA in healthy donors. The CDR3 is made up of 13 amino acids. Trimming left V 0 bases short and J 6 bases short, with 6 bases between. Germline V gives CDR1 MNHEY, CDR2 SVGAGI. The study, taken as a whole, reports: CMV antigen specificity of a few CMV-associated chains was confirmed in vitro.

Sample: PBMCs. The receptor was isolated from a woman in her twenties or thirties in good health and CMV-seropositive. V is TRBV6-5 and J is TRBJ2-1; D is perhaps TRBD2 (5 bases). The CDR3 nucleotides are TGTGCCAGCAGTTACTCGGGAGTCAATGAGCAGTTCTTC. Amino acids: CASSYSGVNEQFF.